The present TCR beta chain was sequenced within a study of blood T cell repertoires in COVID-19. Across the study: Both acute and convalescent COVID-19 samples were obtained from the United States, Italy and Spain. Nucleic acid was either cDNA or gDNA, and it came from T cells, B-cell-depleted T cells, or PBMCs.

Trimming at V came to 4 bases and at J to 9 bases, leaving 5 bases not matched to a gene. The CDR3 sequence is 13 residues long. From germline, CDR1 is LGHNT and CDR2 FRNRAP. As processed by the authors: Estimates of nucleated cell counts were drawn from the amplification of reference gene primers. Method: immunoSEQ multiplex PCR; TCRdb's copy keeps in-frame clones and lacks some. V and J calls and clone size follow that table, whereas D and trimming were derived from the DNA. Of about 81,000 clones listed, 75% to 95% were seen once; the top ten hold over 1.5%. The gene calls are TRBV12-5 and TRBJ2-1, with TRBD1 matching 8 bases. Sequencing was done on a sample of peripheral blood. The clonotype originates from a woman aged 45-65 years in a cohort sampled during active COVID-19. CDR3 in amino acids: CASGSQGVGEQFF. DNA for the CDR3: TGTGCTAGTGGTTCACAGGGGGTAGGTGAGCAGTTCTTC.